These 3 T cell receptor beta chains came from one sample sequenced in a study of siplizumab effects on memory and regulatory T cells. TCRdb keeps only in-frame clones here, not all; method: immunoSEQ multiplex PCR. This sample has tens of thousands of clones, with around 94% found just once. The sequencing input was non-Treg CD4+ T cells sorted from blood. Every receptor here comes from a human donor in good health.

This clone has a single count. The chain joins TRBV5-5 to TRBJ1-1, with no clear D. The CDR3 sequence is 13 residues long. Deletions cut 1 base from V and 1 base from J, with 5 bases between. In germline, CDR1 is SGHKS, CDR2 YYEKEE (reference sequence). CDR3 nucleotide sequence: TGTGCCAGCAGCTTGTGGTCGAACACTGAAGCTTTCTTT. Residues: CASSLWSNTEAFF. Using reference TRBV5-5 and TRBJ1-1 for the parts outside the CDR3, the full variable domain is DAGVTQSPTHLIKTRGQQVTLRCSPISGHKSVSWYQQVLGQGPQFIFQYYEKEERGRGNFPDRFSARQFPNYSSELNVNALLLGDSALYLCASSLWSNTEAFFGQGTRLTVV.

This chain connects TRBV6-1 to TRBJ2-7; a possible D gene is TRBD1 (5 bases). The CDR3 totals 15 residues. V was pared by 7 bases and J by 2 bases, with 18 bases between. Germline values: CDR1 MNHNS, CDR2 SASEGT. The CDR3 loop is CASTRQPSVPYEQYF. CDR3 DNA sequence: TGTGCCAGCACTAGACAGCCTTCGGTTCCCTACGAGCAGTACTTC.

The V call is TRBV7-8, the J call TRBJ1-1; TRBD1 agrees at 7 bases. Germline assignment: CDR1 SGHVS and CDR2 FQNEAQ. The CDR3 has 16 amino acids. The V and J ends lost 1 base and 4 bases, in that order; junction bases with no gene match: 9. The CDR3: CASSLGGPGGSTEAFF. The DNA for the CDR3 is TGTGCCAGCAGCTTAGGGGGGCCAGGGGGTAGCACTGAAGCTTTCTTT.